The present TCR beta chain was sequenced within a study of T cell repertoires in cytomegalovirus infection. Overall study findings and caveats: Dominating the ex vivo response were HLA-C-restricted CMV-specific TCR beta clonotypes.

Only a few counts were recorded for this clonotype. Its antigen remains unidentified. The CDR3 has 14 residues. With 8 bases removed from V and 5 bases from J, the gap between germline ends came to 18 bases. Germline V gives CDR1 LNHDA, CDR2 SQIVND (reference sequence). TCRdb re-derived calls from the reads in MiXCR, one entry per CDR3 protein. The sample has 900,000 to 950,000 distinct CDR3 sequences; 30% to 40% are singletons. Sample: cultured CD8+ T cells from PBMCs, taken from culture after CMV antigen stimulation. The clonotype was recovered from a human donor in good health (CMV status not recorded). Some clones in this sample may be carry-over from other donors' samples. This chain connects TRBV19 to TRBJ2-5, with D perhaps TRBD1 or TRBD2 (5 bases each). The CDR3: CASRRGKWLETQYF. CDR3 DNA: TGTGCCAGTCGCCGGGGCAAATGGTTGGAGACCCAGTACTTC.